These 32 T cell receptor beta chains share one sample of origin, sequenced in a study of T cell repertoires in cytomegalovirus infection. Antigens for these TCRs are unknown. TCRdb ran MiXCR on the reads and lists one entry per CDR3 protein. The data contain about 890,000 distinct CDR3 sequences, around a third of them singletons. The source was cultured CD8+ T cells from PBMCs, collected from culture after CMV antigen stimulation. These receptor sequences come from a human donor in good health (CMV status not recorded). Some clones in this sample may be carry-over from other donors' samples.

This clonotype was observed at least ten times. J is TRBJ1-6 and V is TRBV7-8; D unresolved. CDR1 and CDR2 from the germline V gene are SGHVS and FQNEAQ. V was pared by 1 base and J by 0 bases, with 10 bases between. The CDR3 consists of 17 residues. Written as DNA, the CDR3 is TGTGCCAGCAGCTTAGTGGTCGGGAGCTCCTATAATTCACCCCTCCACTTT. It encodes CASSLVVGSSYNSPLHF.

There are many counts of this clonotype. V is TRBV7-2 and J is TRBJ1-6; D unclear. The CDR3 extends over 15 amino acids. The germline V gene has CDR1 SGHTA and CDR2 FQGNSA. V lost 5 bases, J lost 12 bases, and 20 bases lay in between. The CDR3 spells CASSPTQDGARPLHF. The DNA of the CDR3 is TGTGCCAGCAGCCCAACCCAAGACGGTGCGCGACCCCTCCACTTT.

The rearrangement joins TRBV7-3 to TRBJ1-2; D is undetermined. Trimming took 2 bases from V and 4 from J, leaving 14 bases between them. The CDR3 runs 15 residues. Per the germline V gene, CDR1 is SGHTA and CDR2 is FQGTGA. CDR3 coding DNA: TGTGCCAGCAGCTTATATCCGGGCCTGGGCTATGGCTACACCTTC. This gives the protein CASSLYPGLGYGYTF. Full variable domain (remainder filled in from reference TRBV7-3 and TRBJ1-2): GAGVSQTPSNKVTEKGKYVELRCDPISGHTALYWYRQSLGQGPEFLIYFQGTGAADDSGLPNDRFFAVRPEGSVSTLKIQRTERGDSAVYLCASSLYPGLGYGYTFGSGTRLTVV.

The chain has TRBV19 and TRBJ2-1; possible D gene TRBD1, 6 bases. V was shortened by 2 bases and J by 5 bases, with 13 bases between the two germline ends. This CDR3 is 15 amino acids long. The germline CDR1 and CDR2 sequences are LNHDA and SQIVND (reference sequence). For the CDR3, the DNA is TGTGCCAGTAGTATAAGACAGGCAGTCGACAATGAGCAGTTCTTC. Its protein is CASSIRQAVDNEQFF.

The DNA for the CDR3 is TGCGCCAGCAGCCAAGTCCGATACGGGACAGCCTATGGCTACACCTTC. Translating gives CASSQVRYGTAYGYTF. V and J are TRBV4-1 and TRBJ1-2, with 7 bases fitting TRBD1. This CDR3 region has 16 residues. In germline, CDR1 is MGHRA, CDR2 YSYEKL. Losses at the gene ends were 1 base for V and 4 bases for J; bases not matched to a gene: 9.

The chain couples TRBV6-6 to TRBJ2-7, with D perhaps TRBD2 (6 bases). Germline V gene lookup returns CDR1 MNHNY and CDR2 SVGAGI (reference sequence). CDR3 length: 15 amino acids. Trimming stripped 2 bases from V and 2 bases from J, with 13 bases between. CDR3 sequence: CASSYPPRGAYEQYF. The CDR3, as DNA: TGTGCCAGCAGTTACCCCCCGCGGGGTGCCTACGAGCAGTACTTC.

V usage is TRBV7-9 and J usage is TRBJ1-1, with TRBD1 identical over 8 bases. After removal of 5 bases from V and 3 bases from J, the junction contained 5 bases not matched to a gene. The CDR3 sequence is 14 residues long. Germline V gene lookup returns CDR1 SEHNR and CDR2 FQNEAQ (reference sequence). As DNA, the CDR3 is TGTGCCAGCAGCAATAAGGGACAGGACACTGAAGCTTTCTTT. It is translated as CASSNKGQDTEAFF.

The chain has TRBV19 and TRBJ2-2; TRBD1 matches at 7 bases. Germline values: CDR1 LNHDA, CDR2 SQIVND (reference sequence). This CDR3 has 16 amino acids. With 3 bases clipped from V and 3 bases from J, the junction kept 7 bases outside the gene matches. The CDR3 here is CASSITVTGDTGELFF. CDR3 DNA: TGTGCCAGTAGTATCACGGTTACAGGGGACACCGGGGAGCTGTTTTTT.

V gene TRBV27 combines with J gene TRBJ1-5; the D gene is possibly TRBD1 (5 bases). Germline V gene data show CDR1 as MNHEY and CDR2 as SMNVEV (reference sequence). V shed 8 bases and J shed 7 bases, with 18 bases lying between them. This CDR3 comprises 14 residues. CDR3 loop: CASADGGLKQPQHF. Written as DNA, the CDR3 is TGTGCCAGCGCTGATGGGGGGTTGAAACAGCCCCAGCATTTT.

This clonotype was detected a few times. The J gene is TRBJ1-2, the V gene TRBV7-9; D possibly corresponds to TRBD1 (5 bases). The CDR3 is 13 residues long. V was cut by 1 base and J by 8 bases, with 11 bases left in between. Germline lookup yields CDR1 SEHNR and CDR2 FQNEAQ (reference sequence). CDR3 nucleotide sequence: TGTGCCAGCAGCTTAGGGGGGAAAGAGGGCTACACCTTC. Amino acids: CASSLGGKEGYTF.

CDR3 loop: CAISESTRAGTEAFF. CDR3 bases: TGTGCCATCAGTGAGTCGACTCGGGCAGGCACTGAAGCTTTCTTT. V is TRBV10-3 and J is TRBJ1-1, with D unclear. V lost 0 bases and J lost 4, with 12 bases in between. CDR3 length: 15 residues. CDR1 and CDR2 (germline): ENHRY, SYGVKD.

This chain links TRBV10-3 with TRBJ2-2; 9 bases are a match to TRBD1. The junction had 10 bases not matched to a gene; V was cut back by 7 bases and J by 1 base. The CDR3 loop spans 17 amino acids. Germline CDR1 ENHRY, CDR2 SYGVKD. CDR3 protein: CAITRWDRAQNTGELFF. CDR3 bases: TGTGCCATCACCCGGTGGGACAGGGCCCAGAACACCGGGGAGCTGTTTTTT.

V is TRBV5-4 and J is TRBJ2-6; the match to TRBD1 covers 10 bases. The V gene end was trimmed by 0 bases and the J gene end by 0 bases; junction bases not matched to a gene: 12. This CDR3 is 21 amino acids long. CDR1 and CDR2 (germline): SGHNT, YYREEE (reference sequence). For the CDR3, the DNA is TGTGCCAGCAGCTTGGAGTGGGGGGGACAGGGGCCCGACTCTGGGGCCAACGTCCTGACTTTC. Translation gives CASSLEWGGQGPDSGANVLTF.

The chain carries TRBV10-2 and TRBJ2-1, with D possibly TRBD2 on 5 matching bases. This CDR3 has 15 residues. Trimming pared 6 bases from V and 0 bases from J, leaving 12 bases between. Germline V CDR1 and CDR2: WSHSY, SAAADI. CDR3 in amino acids: CASRTDGNSYNEQFF. The CDR3 DNA follows: TGCGCCAGCAGGACCGACGGGAACTCCTACAATGAGCAGTTCTTC.

The chain recombines TRBV12-3 or TRBV12-4 with TRBJ1-5; D gene unclear. The CDR3 is 12 residues long. V shed 5 bases and J shed 7 bases, with 9 bases lying between them. The DNA for the CDR3 is TGTGCCAGCAGTCCGACACGGCAGCCCCAGCATTTT. Its protein product is CASSPTRQPQHF.

This clonotype was recorded many times. The J gene is TRBJ1-2, the V gene TRBV7-6; D is ambiguous. Germline V gene lookup returns CDR1 SGHVS and CDR2 FNYEAQ. This CDR3 region has 13 residues. V lost 2 bases, J lost 8 bases, and 12 bases lay in between. CDR3 in DNA: TGTGCCAGCAGCTTAACCGAAAAACGAGGCTACACCTTC. As protein: CASSLTEKRGYTF.

This clonotype was detected a few times. The chain has TRBV5-5 and TRBJ2-7, with TRBD2 identical over 12 bases. V lost 4 bases, J lost 5 bases, and 16 bases stayed unmatched. Germline V gene data show CDR1 as SGHKS and CDR2 as YYEKEE (reference sequence). The CDR3 extends over 18 amino acids. CDR3 nucleotide sequence: TGTGCCAGCAGCCCGGAGGCTAGCGGGGGGGCCGGGTATAACGAGCAGTACTTC. Encoded protein: CASSPEASGGAGYNEQYF.

There are many counts of this clonotype. The chain has TRBV12-3 or TRBV12-4 and TRBJ2-7; no firm D call. With 2 bases removed from V and 5 bases from J, the gap between germline ends came to 13 bases. This CDR3 is 14 amino acids long. CDR3 sequence (DNA): TGTGCCAGCAGTTTAATGGTCTCTGGGGACGAGCAGTACTTC. It specifies CASSLMVSGDEQYF.

This clonotype was detected a few times. The chain has TRBV6-6 and TRBJ2-7; weak D call: TRBD2 (5 bases). CDR3 length equals 13 residues. V lost 5 bases, J lost 2 bases, and 10 bases lay in between. Germline loops: CDR1 MNHNY, CDR2 SVGAGI (reference sequence). DNA of the CDR3: TGTGCCAGCAGTCACCGAGGGACCTACGAGCAGTACTTC. Amino acids: CASSHRGTYEQYF.

This clonotype was observed a few times. V and J are TRBV12-3 or TRBV12-4 and TRBJ1-5; tentatively, D is TRBD1 (6 bases). V gave up 4 bases and J gave up 3 bases, with 10 bases separating them. The CDR3 length is 14 residues. DNA for the CDR3: TGTGCCAGCAGTTCAGGGGTGGACAATCAGCCCCAGCATTTT. As protein: CASSSGVDNQPQHF.

This clonotype was observed a few times. This chain joins TRBV19 and TRBJ1-1; 8 bases align to TRBD1. Germline CDR1 and CDR2: LNHDA and SQIVND (reference sequence). This CDR3 is 14 amino acids long. J was trimmed by 4 bases and V by 11 bases; bases with no gene match: 12. Here the CDR3 DNA reads TGTGCCTCAGGGGGCGAGGGGGCGGTCACTGAAGCTTTCTTT. It specifies CASGGEGAVTEAFF.

The genes are TRBV15 and TRBJ1-2; the D is unclear. Trimming shortened V by 1 base and J by 3 bases, and 9 bases separated the two germline ends. The CDR3 length is 14 residues. Germline V gives CDR1 LNHNV, CDR2 YYDKDF (reference sequence). CDR3 nucleotides: TGTGCCACCAGCAGAGGTGGCCTGGACTATGGCTACACCTTC. This sequence encodes CATSRGGLDYGYTF.

V and J are TRBV19 and TRBJ1-5, with a weak D call TRBD1 (5 bases). The CDR3 consists of 17 residues. The V end was cut by 4 bases, the J end by 0 bases, with 16 bases between. Germline loops: CDR1 LNHDA, CDR2 SQIVND (reference sequence). The chain's CDR3 is CASSKAGKTYSNQPQHF. The CDR3 bases are TGTGCCAGTAGTAAGGCAGGGAAAACTTATAGCAATCAGCCCCAGCATTTT.

This chain links TRBV18 with TRBJ2-1; TRBD2 might be the D (6 bases). From germline, CDR1 is KGHSH and CDR2 LQKENI. Trimming removed 3 bases at V and 4 bases at J, with 10 bases between. The CDR3 contains 14 residues. The CDR3 region is CASSPAEGYNEQFF. The CDR3, as DNA: TGTGCCAGCTCACCCGCGGAGGGATACAATGAGCAGTTCTTC.

V is TRBV7-8 and J is TRBJ1-1, with a tentative D call TRBD1 (5 bases). Germline-derived CDR1 and CDR2 are SGHVS and FQNEAQ. Trimming stripped 5 bases from V and 3 bases from J, with 22 bases between. This CDR3 comprises 17 residues. CDR3 coding DNA: TGTGCCAGCAGCGCAATCCCTAACGGGGGGTTCGACACTGAAGCTTTCTTT. Amino acid sequence: CASSAIPNGGFDTEAFF.

This clonotype was seen just once. This chain joins TRBV9 and TRBJ1-6; D unresolved. The length of the CDR3 is 15 residues. Germline-derived CDR1 and CDR2 are SGDLS and YYNGEE. Trimming took off 4 bases at V and 0 bases at J, with 8 bases between the two ends. The CDR3 nucleotides are TGTGCCAGCAGCCCCAGGAGCTCCTATAATTCACCCCTCCACTTT. It is translated as CASSPRSSYNSPLHF. The full variable domain, rest sourced from reference TRBV9 and TRBJ1-6, is DSGVTQTPKHLITATGQRVTLRCSPRSGDLSVYWYQQSLDQGLQFLIQYYNGEERAKGNILERFSAQQFPDLHSELNLSSLELGDSALYFCASSPRSSYNSPLHFGNGTRLTVT.

The V and J genes are TRBV4-1 and TRBJ2-3; D gene unclear. V was shortened by 3 bases and J by 4 bases, with 11 bases between the two germline ends. CDR3 length: 14 residues. CDR1 and CDR2 from the germline V gene are MGHRA and YSYEKL. CDR3 in DNA: TGCGCCAGCAGCCACCCACTGGCAGCAGATACGCAGTATTTT. Protein: CASSHPLAADTQYF.

With respect to this clonotype: No conserved phenylalanine or tryptophan ends this CDR3, so it is likely a read error. This chain connects TRBV7-2 to TRBJ1-1, with TRBD1 identical over 7 bases. Germline CDR1 reads SGHTA; CDR2 reads FQGNSA. CDR3 length: 13 amino acids. The J segment lost 7 bases and the V segment lost 5 bases, leaving 7 bases of the junction unmatched. The CDR3 nucleotides read TGTGCCAGCAGCCTAGGGACAGCGAATGAAGCTTTCATT. As protein: CASSLGTANEAFI.

The rearrangement joins TRBV5-1 to TRBJ2-7; 8 nucleotides agree with TRBD1. This CDR3 spans 14 amino acids. V gave up 4 bases and J gave up 5 bases; unmatched junction bases: 8. Germline CDR1 reads SGHRS; CDR2 reads YFSETQ. Written as DNA, the CDR3 is TGCGCCAGCAGCGAACGGACAGGGTACAACGAGCAGTACTTC. This codes for CASSERTGYNEQYF.

This chain connects TRBV27 to TRBJ1-1; 9 nucleotides agree with TRBD1. In germline, CDR1 is MNHEY, CDR2 SMNVEV (reference sequence). The CDR3 has 14 amino acids. J was trimmed by 6 bases and V by 10 bases; bases with no gene match: 12. CDR3 sequence reads: CANTWGTGRSEAFF. CDR3 in DNA: TGTGCCAACACCTGGGGGACAGGGAGGTCTGAAGCTTTCTTT.

The gene calls are TRBV7-6 and TRBJ2-2; a weak D match, TRBD1 (5 bases). Trimming pared 9 bases from V and 2 bases from J, leaving 7 bases between. The germline CDR1 and CDR2 sequences are SGHVS and FNYEAQ. This CDR3 contains 12 residues. The CDR3 here is CARTANTGELFF. The CDR3 DNA is TGTGCCAGGACAGCTAACACCGGGGAGCTGTTTTTT.

This CDR3 reads CASRTGGDYEQFF. Written as DNA, the CDR3 is TGTGCCAGTCGGACAGGGGGAGACTATGAGCAGTTCTTC. The chain links TRBV28 to TRBJ2-1, with 10 bases lining up with TRBD1. J lost 8 bases, V lost 9 bases, and 7 bases had no gene match. Germline CDR1 reads MDHEN; CDR2 reads SYDVKM. This CDR3 comprises 13 residues.